Here is one T cell receptor (beta chain) with its context. This specimen comes from a study of blood T cell repertoires in COVID-19. The CDR3 runs to 13 residues. Germline CDR1 LNHNV, CDR2 YYDKDF (reference sequence). V was cut by 3 bases and J by 6 bases, with 9 bases left in between. Clones were sequenced by immunoSEQ multiplex PCR, and TCRdb holds only the in-frame ones, with some missing. The repertoire holds approximately 130,000 clones, with roughly three quarters as singletons. Sequenced: peripheral blood. This chain joins TRBV15 and TRBJ1-5, with a weak D call TRBD1 (5 bases). The receptor comes from a human donor in a cohort sampled during active COVID-19. CDR3 nucleotide sequence: TGTGCCACCAGCAGTAGGGGAAGTCAGCCCCAGCATTTT. It yields the protein CATSSRGSQPQHF.